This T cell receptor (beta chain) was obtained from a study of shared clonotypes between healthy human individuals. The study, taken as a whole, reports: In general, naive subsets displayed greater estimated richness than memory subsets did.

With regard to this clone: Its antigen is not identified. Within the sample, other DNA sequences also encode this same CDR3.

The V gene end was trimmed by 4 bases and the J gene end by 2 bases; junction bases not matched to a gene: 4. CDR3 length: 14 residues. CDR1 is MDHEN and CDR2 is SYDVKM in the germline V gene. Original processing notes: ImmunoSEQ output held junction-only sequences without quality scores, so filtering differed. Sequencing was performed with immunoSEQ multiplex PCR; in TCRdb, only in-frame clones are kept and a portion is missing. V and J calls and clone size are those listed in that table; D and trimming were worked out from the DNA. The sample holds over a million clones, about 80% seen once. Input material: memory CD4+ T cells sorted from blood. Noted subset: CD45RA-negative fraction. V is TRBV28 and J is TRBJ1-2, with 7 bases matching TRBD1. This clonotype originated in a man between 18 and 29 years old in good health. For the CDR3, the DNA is TGTGCCAGCAGTTCCCGGACAGGCAACTATGGCTACACCTTC. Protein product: CASSSRTGNYGYTF.